This T cell receptor (beta chain) was retrieved from a study of T cell changes during pregnancy in multiple sclerosis. Germline CDR1 and CDR2: KGHSH and LQKENI. The CDR3 is 17 residues long. V gave up 2 bases and J gave up 4 bases; unmatched junction bases: 11. The method was immunoSEQ multiplex PCR; TCRdb's version includes in-frame clones alone and lacks a portion of them. This sample has around 75,000 clones, with more than 80% found just once. This chain uses TRBV18 with TRBJ1-5, with TRBD1 identical over 7 bases. This TCR was recovered from a female donor in good health, enrolled as a control in a pregnancy study. The sequenced sample was peripheral blood, obtained in the first trimester of pregnancy. This CDR3 reads CASSPGTSQGGNQPQHF. CDR3 nucleotides: TGTGCCAGCTCACCAGGGACTTCTCAGGGGGGTAATCAGCCCCAGCATTTT.